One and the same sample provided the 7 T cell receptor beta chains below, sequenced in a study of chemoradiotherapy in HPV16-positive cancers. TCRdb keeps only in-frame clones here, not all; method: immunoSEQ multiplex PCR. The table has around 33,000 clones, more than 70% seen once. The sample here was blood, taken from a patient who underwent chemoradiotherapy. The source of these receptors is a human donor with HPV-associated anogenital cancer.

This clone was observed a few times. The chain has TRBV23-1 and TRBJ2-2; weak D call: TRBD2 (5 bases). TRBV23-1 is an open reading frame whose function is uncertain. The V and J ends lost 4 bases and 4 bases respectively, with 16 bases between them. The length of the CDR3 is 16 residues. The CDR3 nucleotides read TGCGCCAGCAGTCGCGTCGGGCAAAGCGGCACCGGGGAGCTGTTTTTT. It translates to CASSRVGQSGTGELFF.

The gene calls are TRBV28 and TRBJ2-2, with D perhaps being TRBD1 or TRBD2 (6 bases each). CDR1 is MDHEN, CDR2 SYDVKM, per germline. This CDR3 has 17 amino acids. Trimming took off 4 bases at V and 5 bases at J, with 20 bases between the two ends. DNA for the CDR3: TGTGCCAGCAGTTCGAAAAAACAGGGACGGGGGACCGGGGAGCTGTTTTTT. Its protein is CASSSKKQGRGTGELFF.

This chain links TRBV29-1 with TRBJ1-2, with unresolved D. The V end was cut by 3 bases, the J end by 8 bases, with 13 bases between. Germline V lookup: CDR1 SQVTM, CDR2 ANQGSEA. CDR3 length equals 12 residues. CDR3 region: CSVDLGHDGYTF. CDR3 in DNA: TGCAGCGTTGACCTCGGGCACGACGGCTACACCTTC.

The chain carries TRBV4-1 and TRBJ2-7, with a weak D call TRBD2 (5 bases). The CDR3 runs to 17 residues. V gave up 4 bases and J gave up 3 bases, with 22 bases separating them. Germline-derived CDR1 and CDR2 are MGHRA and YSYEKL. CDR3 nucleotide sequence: TGCGCCAGCAGCCGAACGAGCCCGGGATCCTCACACTACGAGCAGTACTTC. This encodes CASSRTSPGSSHYEQYF.

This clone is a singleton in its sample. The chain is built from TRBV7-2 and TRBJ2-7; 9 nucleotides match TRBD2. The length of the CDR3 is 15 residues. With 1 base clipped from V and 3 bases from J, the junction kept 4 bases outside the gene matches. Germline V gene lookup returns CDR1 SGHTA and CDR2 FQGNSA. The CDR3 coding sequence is TGTGCCAGCAGCTTAGGCGGGAGGGCGATCTACGAGCAGTACTTC. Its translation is CASSLGGRAIYEQYF.

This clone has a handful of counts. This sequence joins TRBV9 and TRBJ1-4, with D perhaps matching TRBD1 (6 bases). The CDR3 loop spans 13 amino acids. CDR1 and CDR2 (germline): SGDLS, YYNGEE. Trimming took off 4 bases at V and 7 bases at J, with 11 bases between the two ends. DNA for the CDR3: TGTGCCAGCAGCCCGGGGGCCCGTGAAAAACTGTTTTTT. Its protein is CASSPGAREKLFF.

In DNA, the CDR3 is TGTGCCAGCAGTCAGGGACGGAACACTGAAGCTTTCTTT. Translation gives CASSQGRNTEAFF. The chain carries TRBV27 and TRBJ1-1, with D tentatively TRBD1 (5 bases). CDR1 and CDR2 from the germline V gene are MNHEY and SMNVEV (reference sequence). The CDR3 length is 13 residues. V shed 5 bases and J shed 1 base, with 8 bases lying between them.